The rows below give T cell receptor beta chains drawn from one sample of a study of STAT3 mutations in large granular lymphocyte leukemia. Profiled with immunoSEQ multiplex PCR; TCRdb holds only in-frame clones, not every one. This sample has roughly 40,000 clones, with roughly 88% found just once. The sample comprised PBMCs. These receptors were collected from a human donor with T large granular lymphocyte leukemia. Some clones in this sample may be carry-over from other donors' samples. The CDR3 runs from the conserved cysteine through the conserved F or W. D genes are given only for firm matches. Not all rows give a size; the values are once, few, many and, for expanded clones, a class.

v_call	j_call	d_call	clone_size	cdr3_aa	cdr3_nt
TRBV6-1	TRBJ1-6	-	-	CASSEVGTENSPLHF	TGTGCCAGCAGTGAAGTAGGTACAGAAAATTCACCCCTCCACTTT
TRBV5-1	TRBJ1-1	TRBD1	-	CASSFSTGVNTEAFF	TGCGCCAGCAGCTTTAGTACAGGGGTGAACACTGAAGCTTTCTTT
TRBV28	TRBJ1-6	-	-	CASSLWQGLGNSPLHF	TGTGCCAGCAGTTTATGGCAGGGCCTTGGTAATTCACCCCTCCACTTT
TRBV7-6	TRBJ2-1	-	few	CASSLARKGTGTDGSYNEQFF	TGTGCCAGCAGCTTAGCCCGAAAGGGTACAGGAACGGATGGGTCCTACAATGAGCAGTTCTTC
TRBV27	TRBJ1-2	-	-	CASRQEGNYGYTF	TGTGCCAGCAGACAGGAGGGGAACTATGGCTACACCTTC
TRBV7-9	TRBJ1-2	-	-	CASSFRGNYGYTF	TGTGCCAGCAGCTTCAGGGGTAACTATGGCTACACCTTC
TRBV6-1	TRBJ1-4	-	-	CASSEPGAGEKLFF	TGTGCCAGCAGTGAGCCAGGGGCTGGTGAAAAACTGTTTTTT
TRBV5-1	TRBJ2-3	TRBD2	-	CASSLAPPSSGRTDTQYF	TGCGCCAGCAGCTTGGCCCCACCCTCTAGCGGTCGCACAGATACGCAGTATTTT
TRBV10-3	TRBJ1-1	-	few	CATQREAFF	TGTGCCACCCAGAGGGAAGCTTTCTTT
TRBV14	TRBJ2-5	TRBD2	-	CASSQSSGGTQYF	TGTGCCAGCAGCCAGAGTAGCGGGGGGACCCAGTACTTC
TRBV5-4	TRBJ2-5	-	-	CASSLGGGETQYF	TGTGCCAGCAGCTTGGGAGGGGGGGAGACCCAGTACTTC
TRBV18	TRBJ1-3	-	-	CASSREPPLTGNTIYF	TGTGCCAGCTCACGGGAACCTCCTCTAACGGGAAACACCATATATTTT
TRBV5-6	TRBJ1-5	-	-	CASSWGSGSNQPQHF	TGTGCCAGCAGCTGGGGCTCGGGGAGCAATCAGCCCCAGCATTTT
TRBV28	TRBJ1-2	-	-	CASSFSNYGYTF	TGTGCCAGCAGTTTCAGCAACTATGGCTACACCTTC
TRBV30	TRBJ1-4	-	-	CAWSNEDSGEKLFF	TGTGCCTGGAGTAATGAGGACAGCGGTGAAAAACTGTTTTTT
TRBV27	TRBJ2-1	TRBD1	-	CASSPLRDRRNEQFF	TGTGCCAGCAGTCCCCTCCGGGACAGGAGGAATGAGCAGTTCTTC
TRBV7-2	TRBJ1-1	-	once	CASSPPGVNTEAFF	TGTGCCAGCAGCCCGCCGGGCGTAAACACTGAAGCTTTCTTT
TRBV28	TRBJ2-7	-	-	CASFRGGGHEQYF	TGTGCCAGCTTCCGAGGGGGGGGCCACGAGCAGTACTTC
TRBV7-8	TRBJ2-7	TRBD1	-	CASSFRTGYYEQYF	TGTGCCAGCAGCTTTCGGACAGGGTACTACGAGCAGTACTTC
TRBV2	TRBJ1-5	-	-	CASIGRSNQPQHF	TGTGCCAGCATCGGACGGAGCAATCAGCCCCAGCATTTT
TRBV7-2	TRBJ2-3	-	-	CASSLSDVRQYF	TGTGCCAGCAGCTTATCCGATGTCAGGCAGTATTTT
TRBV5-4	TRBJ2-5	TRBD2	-	CASRPTSGGVSGETQYF	TGTGCCAGCAGACCAACTAGCGGGGGGGTATCTGGGGAGACCCAGTACTTC
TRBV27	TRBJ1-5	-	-	CASSWGRGLPQHF	TGTGCCAGCAGCTGGGGTAGGGGCCTGCCCCAGCATTTT
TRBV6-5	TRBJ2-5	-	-	CASSYSARRQETQYF	TGTGCCAGCAGTTACTCGGCAAGACGACAAGAGACCCAGTACTTC
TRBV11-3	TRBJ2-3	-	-	CASSRGMLTDTQYF	TGTGCCAGCAGCCGAGGGATGTTAACAGATACGCAGTATTTT
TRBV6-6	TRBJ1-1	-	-	CASSRGLGTTNTEAFF	TGTGCCAGCAGTCGCGGGCTCGGGACAACGAACACTGAAGCTTTCTTT
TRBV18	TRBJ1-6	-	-	CASSPSVVPDSPLHF	TGTGCCAGCTCACCATCGGTAGTTCCTGATTCACCCCTCCACTTT
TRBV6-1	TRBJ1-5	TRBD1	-	CASIPGQGQNQPQHF	TGTGCCAGTATTCCGGGACAGGGACAGAACCAGCCCCAGCATTTT
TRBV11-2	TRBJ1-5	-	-	CASSLVPDSSQPQHF	TGTGCCAGCAGCTTAGTCCCGGACAGTTCACAGCCCCAGCATTTT
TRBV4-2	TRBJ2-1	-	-	CASSRKTGGAYNEQFF	TGTGCCAGCAGCCGCAAGACCGGGGGAGCGTACAATGAGCAGTTCTTC
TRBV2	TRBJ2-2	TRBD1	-	CASTRRGPTNTGELFF	TGTGCCAGCACCCGAAGGGGGCCAACCAACACCGGGGAGCTGTTTTTT
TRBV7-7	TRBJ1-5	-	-	CASSLQARVGQPQHF	TGTGCCAGCAGCTTACAGGCCAGGGTTGGTCAGCCCCAGCATTTT